Shown below are 29 T cell receptor beta chains from a single sample sequenced in a study of graft-versus-host responses after intestinal transplantation (dated by TCRdb to the early 2020s). Receptors were amplified or captured by the immunoSEQ multiplex PCR assay. Not all clones reach the TCRdb copy of this immuneACCESS table, which keeps in-frame sequences only. Checked studies attribute under half of the gap to unresolved V genes and leave the rest unexplained. Within this sample are approximately 89,000 clones, with approximately 90% of them counted one time only. 15% to 20% of the sample rests with the top ten. The sample here was PBMCs, taken around 68 weeks after intestinal transplant. The receptors stem from a human patient who received an intestinal transplant, so some T cells may come from the graft donor.

This clone was observed a few times. The V call is TRBV19, the J call TRBJ1-5; D uncertain. Germline CDR1 LNHDA, CDR2 SQIVND (reference sequence). The CDR3 sequence is 14 residues long. V lost 1 base, J lost 0 bases, and 4 bases lay in between. The CDR3, as DNA: TGTGCCAGTAGTATAGTCTCTAGCAATCAGCCCCAGCATTTT. Its translation: CASSIVSSNQPQHF.

This chain joins TRBV10-3 and TRBJ2-5; D is perhaps TRBD1 (7 bases). Germline V gene sequence: CDR1 ENHRY, CDR2 SYGVKD. This CDR3 contains 12 residues. Trimming cost V 10 bases and J 5 bases, with 14 bases left between them. Here the CDR3 reads CATGGGEETQYF. In DNA form, the CDR3 reads TGTGCCACCGGAGGGGGCGAGGAGACCCAGTACTTC.

This clone has more than one count but fewer than ten. This chain connects TRBV6-6 to TRBJ1-1; the D is unclear. The CDR3 is 11 residues long. Germline-derived CDR1 and CDR2 are MNHNY and SVGAGI (reference sequence). V was pared by 6 bases and J by 11 bases, with 13 bases between. The CDR3 nucleotides read TGTGCCAGCAGCGACCCGGACGCGGCTTTCTTT. Protein product: CASSDPDAAFF.

As to this clone: Other nucleotide sequences from this sample produce the same CDR3. The V gene is TRBV4-1, the J gene TRBJ1-2, with 7 nucleotides matching TRBD1. The length of the CDR3 is 14 residues. Germline V gene sequence: CDR1 MGHRA, CDR2 YSYEKL. With 4 bases clipped from V and 2 bases from J, the junction kept 4 bases outside the gene matches. Written as DNA, the CDR3 is TGCGCCAGCAGCCCCGGGACAGAAAACTATGGCTACACCTTC. Its translation: CASSPGTENYGYTF.

The chain uses TRBV27 and TRBJ1-5; tentatively, D is TRBD1 (5 bases). Germline CDR1 reads MNHEY; CDR2 reads SMNVEV (reference sequence). This CDR3 has 13 amino acids. The germline V and J ends were trimmed by 4 bases and 4 bases, with 8 bases remaining between them. Here the CDR3 reads CASSSRGNQPQHF. As DNA, the CDR3 is TGTGCCAGCAGTTCAAGGGGAAATCAGCCCCAGCATTTT.

The V call is TRBV7-6, the J call TRBJ2-7; 8 bases map to TRBD2. The CDR3 has 15 residues. Per germline, CDR1 SGHVS and CDR2 FNYEAQ. Losses at the gene ends were 4 bases for V and 2 bases for J; bases not matched to a gene: 7. Written as DNA, the CDR3 is TGTGCCAGCAGCTCAAAGCGGGGGCCCACCTACGAGCAGTACTTC. This sequence encodes CASSSKRGPTYEQYF.

This clone appeared once. The chain couples TRBV12-5 to TRBJ2-5; no reliable D call. The better agreement between TRBJ2-7 and the DNA end casts doubt on the J call. The CDR3 is 11 residues long. Germline CDR1 LGHNT, CDR2 FRNRAP. The CDR3 DNA follows: TGTGCTAGTGGTCCCTTAGCCGAGCAGTACTTC. Protein: CASGPLAEQYF.

This clone was found once. J is TRBJ2-7 and V is TRBV12-5; D may be TRBD1 (6 bases). Germline V gives CDR1 LGHNT, CDR2 FRNRAP. The length of the CDR3 is 16 residues. Deletions cut 4 bases from V and 3 bases from J, with 19 bases between. CDR3 region: CASGSLRQEGGYEQYF. The DNA for the CDR3 is TGTGCTAGTGGTTCCCTACGACAGGAAGGGGGCTACGAGCAGTACTTC.

V is TRBV2 and J is TRBJ2-7; D could derive from TRBD1 or TRBD2 (5 bases each). Looked up from germline, CDR1 is SNHLY and CDR2 is FYNNEI. The CDR3 runs to 10 residues. The V end was cut by 8 bases, the J end by 3 bases, with 5 bases between. The CDR3 sequence: CASGGYEQYF. The CDR3 nucleotides read TGTGCCAGCGGGGGCTACGAGCAGTACTTC.

The J gene is TRBJ1-1, the V gene TRBV6-5; 10 positions match TRBD1. The CDR3 runs 15 residues. Germline assignment: CDR1 MNHEY and CDR2 SVGAGI. Trimming at V came to 5 bases and at J to 3 bases, leaving 6 bases not matched to a gene. CDR3 in DNA: TGTGCCAGCAGTCTAACGGGGACAGGGGACACTGAAGCTTTCTTT. Translating it yields CASSLTGTGDTEAFF.

The chain employs TRBV6-1 and TRBJ1-1; 8 nucleotides agree with TRBD1. Per the germline V gene, CDR1 is MNHNS and CDR2 is SASEGT. This CDR3 contains 14 residues. The V gene end was trimmed by 0 bases and the J gene end by 10 bases; junction bases not matched to a gene: 7. CDR3 loop: CASSEAGQEILAFF. CDR3 nucleotide sequence: TGTGCCAGCAGTGAAGCGGGACAGGAAATATTAGCTTTCTTT.

This clone was counted a single time. The chain links TRBV6-5 to TRBJ1-2, with 9 positions matching TRBD1. The junction had 5 bases not matched to a gene; V was cut back by 5 bases and J by 7 bases. In germline, CDR1 is MNHEY, CDR2 SVGAGI. CDR3 length: 13 amino acids. In DNA, the CDR3 is TGTGCCAGCAGTGCGACAGGGGGAAGTGGCTACACCTTC. Protein sequence: CASSATGGSGYTF.

This chain connects TRBV5-4 to TRBJ1-1; D is undetermined. CDR3 length: 14 amino acids. CDR1 SGHNT and CDR2 YYREEE come from the germline V gene (reference sequence). V was pared by 0 bases and J by 0 bases, with 6 bases between. CDR3 sequence reads: CASSLGGLNTEAFF. Written as DNA, the CDR3 is TGTGCCAGCAGCTTGGGGGGTTTGAACACTGAAGCTTTCTTT.

For this clone: Within the sample, other DNA sequences also encode this same CDR3. The rearrangement joins TRBV5-1 to TRBJ2-1; TRBD2 agrees at 9 bases. The germline CDR1 and CDR2 sequences are SGHRS and YFSETQ. CDR3 length equals 15 residues. Trimming at V came to 0 bases and at J to 10 bases, leaving 8 bases not matched to a gene. Here the CDR3 DNA reads TGCGCCAGCAGCTTGGAGGCGGGGGGGGCCCAGGAGCAGTTCTTC. This codes for CASSLEAGGAQEQFF. Filled out from reference TRBV5-1 and TRBJ2-1, the complete variable domain reads KAGVTQTPRYLIKTRGQQVTLSCSPISGHRSVSWYQQTPGQGLQFLFEYFSETQRNKGNFPGRFSGRQFSNSRSEMNVSTLELGDSALYLCASSLEAGGAQEQFFGPGTRLTVL.

V is TRBV6-5 and J is TRBJ1-2; 8 positions agree with TRBD1. There are 14 residues in the CDR3. Unmatched junction bases numbered 7, after V lost 4 bases and J lost 6 bases. CDR1 is MNHEY and CDR2 is SVGAGI in the germline V gene. This chain's CDR3 is CASSLQGAVDGYTF. The CDR3 nucleotides read TGTGCCAGCAGTTTGCAGGGGGCGGTCGATGGCTACACCTTC.

This clone was seen only once. The chain employs TRBV6-5 and TRBJ1-6; 7 positions match TRBD1. The trim removed 7 bases at V and 8 bases at J, leaving 8 bases unmatched. The CDR3 has 14 amino acids. Germline V gene sequence: CDR1 MNHEY, CDR2 SVGAGI. The CDR3 is CASTPGQRDSPLHF. The CDR3 DNA is TGTGCCAGCACTCCGGGACAGAGGGATTCACCCCTCCACTTT.

This clone was found a few times. The chain combines TRBV28 with TRBJ2-7; the D gene is possibly TRBD1 (6 bases). This CDR3 has 14 residues. Germline V gives CDR1 MDHEN, CDR2 SYDVKM. Trimming left V 8 bases short and J 3 bases short, with 17 bases between. The chain's CDR3 is CASHPPGHLYEQYF. CDR3 coding DNA: TGTGCCAGCCACCCCCCGGGACACCTCTACGAGCAGTACTTC.

V usage is TRBV5-1 and J usage is TRBJ2-7, with D tentatively TRBD2 (7 bases). The V gene lost 0 bases and the J gene lost 2 bases, with 12 bases spanning the gap. The CDR3 consists of 15 residues. Germline values: CDR1 SGHRS, CDR2 YFSETQ. The CDR3 sequence: CASSLAGEGAYEQYF. For the CDR3, the DNA is TGCGCCAGCAGCTTGGCAGGGGAGGGGGCCTACGAGCAGTACTTC.

This chain links TRBV2 with TRBJ2-5, with unresolved D. V gave up 4 bases and J gave up 2 bases, with 8 bases separating them. This CDR3 has 13 amino acids. Germline CDR1 and CDR2: SNHLY and FYNNEI. CDR3 sequence (DNA): TGTGCCAGCAGTGTATACGGGCAAGAGACCCAGTACTTC. This translates into CASSVYGQETQYF.

The rearrangement uses TRBV9 and TRBJ2-2, with 9 bases fitting TRBD1. The CDR3 consists of 16 residues. CDR1 is SGDLS and CDR2 is YYNGEE in the germline V gene. Trimming removed 3 bases from V and 4 bases from J; junction bases left unmatched: 7. In DNA form, the CDR3 reads TGTGCCAGCAGCGACCCGGGACAGGGTATCACCGGGGAGCTGTTTTTT. It yields the protein CASSDPGQGITGELFF. The full variable domain, completed using reference TRBV9 and TRBJ2-2, is DSGVTQTPKHLITATGQRVTLRCSPRSGDLSVYWYQQSLDQGLQFLIQYYNGEERAKGNILERFSAQQFPDLHSELNLSSLELGDSALYFCASSDPGQGITGELFFGEGSRLTVL.

J is TRBJ2-5 and V is TRBV11-2; a weak D match, TRBD2 (6 bases). TRBJ2-7 matches the DNA end more closely, so the J call is doubtful. The CDR3 runs to 15 residues. The germline gives CDR1 SGHAT, CDR2 FQNNGV. The CDR3 nucleotides are TGTGCCAGCAGCTTAGACCCCTCGGAGGGCTACGAGCAGTACTTC. The encoded protein is CASSLDPSEGYEQYF.

The genes are TRBV5-1 and TRBJ2-7; D is uncertain. V lost 0 bases to trimming and J lost 0 bases, with 13 bases between them. The CDR3 covers 16 residues. Germline CDR1 SGHRS, CDR2 YFSETQ. The CDR3 region is CASSLGQELRSYEQYF. The DNA of the CDR3 is TGCGCCAGCAGCTTGGGGCAGGAGCTACGCTCCTACGAGCAGTACTTC.

The CDR3, as DNA: TGTGCCAGCAGCCCCCGTGGGGGGGTTACCACTGAAGCTTTCTTT. Its translation: CASSPRGGVTTEAFF. The chain links TRBV9 to TRBJ1-1; D might be TRBD1 (5 bases). V dropped 4 bases and J dropped 4 bases, with 17 bases sitting between them. The CDR3 has 15 amino acids. CDR1 SGDLS and CDR2 YYNGEE come from the germline V gene.

This chain connects TRBV7-3 to TRBJ1-6; D gene unclear. The CDR3 loop spans 15 amino acids. V lost 2 bases to trimming and J lost 7 bases, with 12 bases between them. The germline CDR1 and CDR2 sequences are SGHTA and FQGTGA. CDR3 bases: TGTGCCAGCAGCTTAGGCCCGACCGAAAATTCACCCCTCCACTTT. This sequence encodes CASSLGPTENSPLHF. Filled out from reference TRBV7-3 and TRBJ1-6, the complete variable domain reads GAGVSQTPSNKVTEKGKYVELRCDPISGHTALYWYRQSLGQGPEFLIYFQGTGAADDSGLPNDRFFAVRPEGSVSTLKIQRTERGDSAVYLCASSLGPTENSPLHFGNGTRLTVT.

This chain connects TRBV11-1 to TRBJ2-7; 8 nucleotides match TRBD2. CDR3 length: 14 amino acids. J was trimmed by 3 bases and V by 2 bases; bases with no gene match: 3. In germline, CDR1 is SGHAT, CDR2 FQDESV (reference sequence). CDR3 region: CASSLIGGGYEQYF. CDR3 coding DNA: TGTGCCAGCAGCTTAATCGGGGGGGGCTACGAGCAGTACTTC.

The rearrangement joins TRBV7-9 to TRBJ1-1, with 8 bases that match TRBD1. CDR1 SEHNR and CDR2 FQNEAQ come from the germline V gene (reference sequence). Trimming removed 5 bases from V and 6 bases from J; junction bases left unmatched: 5. CDR3 size: 13 residues. CDR3 protein: CASSPPDRAEAFF. CDR3 coding DNA: TGTGCCAGCAGCCCCCCGGACAGGGCTGAAGCTTTCTTT. The variable domain in full, completed from reference TRBV7-9 and TRBJ1-1, reads DTGVSQNPRHKITKRGQNVTFRCDPISEHNRLYWYRQTLGQGPEFLTYFQNEAQLEKSRLLSDRFSAERPKGSFSTLEIQRTEQGDSAMYLCASSPPDRAEAFFGQGTRLTVV.

The chain has TRBV6-6 and TRBJ2-7, with D perhaps given as TRBD1 or TRBD2 (6 bases each). Trimming removed 5 bases from V and 2 bases from J, with 19 bases in between. The germline CDR1 and CDR2 sequences are MNHNY and SVGAGI (reference sequence). The CDR3 is made up of 16 amino acids. CDR3 amino acids: CASSPLSTGGTYEQYF. The CDR3 DNA reads TGTGCCAGCAGTCCCCTCTCTACCGGGGGCACCTACGAGCAGTACTTC.

The chain joins TRBV7-9 to TRBJ1-1, with no clear D. The germline gives CDR1 SEHNR, CDR2 FQNEAQ (reference sequence). This CDR3 has 16 amino acids. The V gene lost 2 bases and the J gene lost 5 bases, with 18 bases spanning the gap. The CDR3: CASSLSHEIKRTEAFF. The CDR3 DNA reads as TGTGCCAGCAGCTTATCCCATGAAATAAAGAGGACTGAAGCTTTCTTT.

The V call is TRBV11-2, the J call TRBJ1-1; 8 bases are a match to TRBD1. The CDR3 is made up of 15 amino acids. Unmatched junction bases numbered 5, after V lost 4 bases and J lost 1 base. Germline CDR1 is SGHAT and CDR2 is FQNNGV. The CDR3 region has the DNA TGTGCCAGCAGCTACTACAGGGGGAAGAACACTGAAGCTTTCTTT. Protein product: CASSYYRGKNTEAFF. Full variable domain (remainder filled in from reference TRBV11-2 and TRBJ1-1): EAGVAQSPRYKIIEKRQSVAFWCNPISGHATLYWYQQILGQGPKLLIQFQNNGVVDDSQLPKDRFSAERLKGVDSTLKIQPAKLEDSAVYLCASSYYRGKNTEAFFGQGTRLTVV.